The clone carrying this TCR beta chain has a single count. Antigen specificity is unknown. This sample is part of a study of cytomegalovirus exposure and HLA in healthy donors. Study-level points and caveats: The authors listed over 150 TCR beta chains as cytomegalovirus-associated.

It was with 60 Vbeta and 13 Jbeta primers that the PCR ran. Only in-frame clones appear in the TCRdb table, and some are missing; sequencing was by immunoSEQ multiplex PCR. The data hold around 140,000 clones, with around two thirds observed a single time. Sequenced sample: PBMCs. This sequence originates from a male donor in good health and CMV-seronegative.

CDR3 nucleotides: TGTGCCAGCAGTTTATCGTGGACAGTTGAAGCTTTCTTT. Residues: CASSLSWTVEAFF. The chain is built from TRBV27 and TRBJ1-1, with D perhaps TRBD1 (6 bases). In germline, CDR1 is MNHEY, CDR2 SMNVEV (reference sequence). There are 13 residues in the CDR3. V gave up 0 bases and J gave up 7 bases, with 9 bases separating them.